The 21 T cell receptor beta chains below were found in one sample sequenced in a study of cytomegalovirus exposure and HLA in healthy donors. PCR primers comprised 60 Vbeta and 13 Jbeta primers. Clones were read by immunoSEQ multiplex PCR, and TCRdb kept only the in-frame ones, dropping some. This sample carries around 99,000 clones, 81% of them seen once, and the ten largest clones take 2% to 2.5%. Sequencing was performed on PBMCs. Receptors were obtained from a young man in good health and CMV-seronegative.

The chain joins TRBV6-6 to TRBJ2-2, with D hard to call. This CDR3 is built from 15 residues. The germline V gene has CDR1 MNHNY and CDR2 SVGAGI (reference sequence). V shed 0 bases and J shed 3 bases, with 8 bases lying between them. CDR3 sequence: CASSYSGPDTGELFF. In nucleotides, the CDR3 is TGTGCCAGCAGTTACTCCGGTCCGGACACCGGGGAGCTGTTTTTT.

The CDR3, as DNA: TGTGCCAGCAGCTCGTCGCTGGGGACAGGGTACAATGAGCAGTTCTTC. As protein: CASSSSLGTGYNEQFF. This chain joins TRBV11-3 and TRBJ2-1; TRBD1 agrees at 9 bases. Germline V gene lookup returns CDR1 SGHNT and CDR2 YENEEA. The CDR3 is 16 residues long. Unmatched junction bases numbered 8, after V lost 4 bases and J lost 4 bases.

This clone showed up just a few times. V is TRBV7-9 and J is TRBJ2-7; no reliable D call. This CDR3 is 11 amino acids long. Germline values: CDR1 SEHNR, CDR2 FQNEAQ (reference sequence). V was pared by 4 bases and J by 5 bases, with 6 bases between. CDR3 protein: CASSSLDEQYF. The CDR3 DNA sequence: TGTGCCAGCAGCTCTCTAGACGAGCAGTACTTC.

This chain joins TRBV18 and TRBJ2-7; 7 nucleotides line up with TRBD1. Germline V gene data show CDR1 as KGHSH and CDR2 as LQKENI. Unmatched junction bases numbered 7, after V lost 4 bases and J lost 4 bases. This CDR3 is built from 14 residues. The CDR3 DNA reads as TGTGCCAGCTCACTGCTGACAGGGAATTACGAGCAGTACTTC. Amino acid sequence: CASSLLTGNYEQYF.

Only a few counts were recorded for this clone. This chain connects TRBV7-9 to TRBJ2-2, with TRBD1 identical over 9 bases. This CDR3 region has 15 residues. CDR1 SEHNR and CDR2 FQNEAQ come from the germline V gene (reference sequence). Losses at the gene ends were 1 base for V and 3 bases for J; bases not matched to a gene: 0. The CDR3 DNA is TGTGCCAGCAGCTTAGGGACAGGGGACACCGGGGAGCTGTTTTTT. Protein: CASSLGTGDTGELFF. Full variable domain (rest looked up from reference TRBV7-9 and TRBJ2-2): DTGVSQNPRHKITKRGQNVTFRCDPISEHNRLYWYRQTLGQGPEFLTYFQNEAQLEKSRLLSDRFSAERPKGSFSTLEIQRTEQGDSAMYLCASSLGTGDTGELFFGEGSRLTVL.

V gene TRBV5-1 combines with J gene TRBJ1-2, with D tentatively TRBD1 (6 bases). Per the germline V gene, CDR1 is SGHRS and CDR2 is YFSETQ. With 0 bases removed from V and 7 bases from J, the gap between germline ends came to 13 bases. The CDR3 runs 14 residues. CDR3 region: CASSLGTALRGYTF. CDR3 bases: TGCGCCAGCAGCTTGGGGACAGCGTTACGTGGCTACACCTTC.

The chain employs TRBV4-2 and TRBJ2-5; 10 nucleotides align to TRBD1. V dropped 0 bases and J dropped 2; count of bases not matched to a gene: 3. Germline CDR1 and CDR2: LGHNA and YNFKEQ. This CDR3 contains 16 residues. The CDR3 nucleotides read TGTGCCAGCAGCCAAGACCCGGGACAGGGGCAAGAGACCCAGTACTTC. Amino acid sequence: CASSQDPGQGQETQYF.

The chain combines TRBV6-5 with TRBJ2-7; 11 bases align to TRBD1. Per the germline V gene, CDR1 is MNHEY and CDR2 is SVGAGI. This CDR3 contains 14 residues. V lost 4 bases to trimming and J lost 4 bases; unmatched junction nucleotides: 3. The CDR3 DNA follows: TGTGCCAGCAGTTCGGACAGGGGGCTGTACGAGCAGTACTTC. This sequence encodes CASSSDRGLYEQYF.

J is TRBJ1-2 and V is TRBV11-1, with a possible D match to TRBD1 (6 bases). CDR3 length: 15 residues. Trimming took 5 bases from V and 7 from J, leaving 20 bases between them. CDR1 and CDR2 (germline): SGHAT, FQDESV (reference sequence). CDR3 sequence (DNA): TGTGCCAGCAGCCTTCGCCAGGGGAAGGGTAGTGGCTACACCTTC. This encodes CASSLRQGKGSGYTF.

About this clone: This specimen includes other DNA sequences encoding the same CDR3. CDR3 in amino acids: CAWSVRGLNTEAFF. In DNA form, the CDR3 reads TGTGCCTGGAGTGTACGAGGGTTGAACACTGAAGCTTTCTTT. The genes are TRBV30 and TRBJ1-1; D not resolved. Germline-derived CDR1 and CDR2 are GTSNPN and SVGIG (reference sequence). The CDR3 totals 14 residues. V lost 0 bases, J lost 0 bases, and 8 bases lay in between.

The gene calls are TRBV10-3 and TRBJ2-1, with D perhaps matching TRBD1 (5 bases). This CDR3 comprises 15 residues. The germline V and J ends were trimmed by 0 bases and 5 bases, with 11 bases remaining between them. CDR1 and CDR2 (germline): ENHRY, SYGVKD. As DNA, the CDR3 is TGTGCCATCAGTGAGTCGGTTTCCAGGGACAATGAGCAGTTCTTC. Translating it yields CAISESVSRDNEQFF.

This chain uses TRBV5-1 with TRBJ2-7, with 8 nucleotides matching TRBD1. V lost 3 bases and J lost 2; bases outside the gene matches: 4. This CDR3 comprises 14 residues. The germline V gene has CDR1 SGHRS and CDR2 YFSETQ. The CDR3, as DNA: TGCGCCAGCAGCTCCAGGGGGCCCACCTACGAGCAGTACTTC. Translation: CASSSRGPTYEQYF.

This clone was found once. The rearrangement links TRBV2 to TRBJ1-6, with a weak D call TRBD1 (5 bases). CDR1 and CDR2 from the germline V gene are SNHLY and FYNNEI. With 7 bases removed from V and 8 bases from J, the gap between germline ends came to 15 bases. The CDR3 has 14 amino acids. The DNA for the CDR3 is TGTGCCAGCAACACGGACACGTTTGATTCACCCCTCCACTTT. This gives the protein CASNTDTFDSPLHF.

The V and J genes are TRBV19 and TRBJ1-1, with D unclear. Trimming took off 7 bases at V and 0 bases at J, with 9 bases between the two ends. Per germline, CDR1 LNHDA and CDR2 SQIVND (reference sequence). The CDR3 is made up of 13 amino acids. The CDR3, as DNA: TGTGCCAGTACCCCGTCAGTGAACACTGAAGCTTTCTTT. Translated, it gives CASTPSVNTEAFF.

This chain links TRBV4-2 with TRBJ1-1, with 8 bases lining up with TRBD1. V dropped 4 bases and J dropped 1; count of bases not matched to a gene: 5. Germline V gene lookup returns CDR1 LGHNA and CDR2 YNFKEQ. The length of the CDR3 is 15 residues. CDR3 amino acids: CASSLSGTGNTEAFF. The CDR3 nucleotides are TGTGCCAGCAGCCTAAGTGGGACAGGGAACACTGAAGCTTTCTTT.

This clone was counted once. The rearrangement joins TRBV4-1 to TRBJ2-7, with a weak D call TRBD2 (6 bases). CDR3 length: 15 amino acids. V lost 4 bases and J 2 bases, leaving 15 bases between the germline ends. Germline loops: CDR1 MGHRA, CDR2 YSYEKL. CDR3 amino acids: CASSRGGGETYEQYF. Written as DNA, the CDR3 is TGCGCCAGCAGCCGCGGAGGAGGGGAGACCTACGAGCAGTACTTC.

This chain uses TRBV4-1 with TRBJ2-6; 11 bases align to TRBD1. Germline CDR1 reads MGHRA; CDR2 reads YSYEKL. V dropped 3 bases and J dropped 0; count of bases not matched to a gene: 7. This CDR3 is built from 19 residues. CDR3 DNA: TGCGCCAGCAGCCAGGGATGGACAGGGGGCTACTCTGGGGCCAACGTCCTGACTTTC. It codes for CASSQGWTGGYSGANVLTF.

The rearrangement links TRBV30 to TRBJ2-3, with TRBD2 identical over 9 bases. Unmatched junction bases numbered 8, after V lost 3 bases and J lost 1 base. The CDR3 extends over 16 amino acids. Germline V gene data show CDR1 as GTSNPN and CDR2 as SVGIG (reference sequence). The CDR3 DNA is TGTGCCTGGAGATCGTCTGCGGGGGGGGGCACAGATACGCAGTATTTT. The encoded protein is CAWRSSAGGGTDTQYF.

The rearrangement links TRBV19 to TRBJ1-2; D is unclear. The CDR3 has 14 amino acids. Germline CDR1 reads LNHDA; CDR2 reads SQIVND (reference sequence). Trimming shortened V by 5 bases and J by 0 bases, and 10 bases separated the two germline ends. The CDR3 is CASSALGANYGYTF. As DNA, the CDR3 is TGTGCCAGTAGTGCACTTGGTGCTAACTATGGCTACACCTTC.

This clone showed up just once. The chain recombines TRBV9 with TRBJ2-3; 12 bases are shared with TRBD2. This CDR3 has 16 amino acids. The ends lost 3 bases at V and 3 bases at J; junction bases unmatched: 5. The germline V gene encodes CDR1 SGDLS and CDR2 YYNGEE. The CDR3 reads CASSGRTSGTTDTQYF. Written as DNA, the CDR3 is TGTGCCAGCAGCGGGCGGACTAGCGGGACGACAGATACGCAGTATTTT.

The CDR3 nucleotides are TGTGCCAGCTCACCACGGGAGCTTAGCACAGATACGCAGTATTTT. Protein product: CASSPRELSTDTQYF. The chain couples TRBV18 to TRBJ2-3, with a tentative D call TRBD2 (5 bases). CDR1 is KGHSH and CDR2 is LQKENI in the germline V gene. V was pared by 1 base and J by 0 bases, with 8 bases between. CDR3 size: 15 residues.